This TCR beta chain stems from a study of molecular identifiers for immune sequencing clone quantification. General study points: Naive cells had under 1% of molecules in clones above 20 RNA copies, effectors over 99%. Sizes of highly expanded clones could be underestimated through identical TCRs sharing a barcode.

In regard to this clonotype: No antigen is known for it. No conserved phenylalanine or tryptophan is present at the end of the CDR3, so a read error is the likely explanation.

TCRdb analysed the PCR reads with MiXCR anew, one entry per CDR3 protein. The sample records some 650,000 distinct CDR3 sequences, just under 20% being singletons. Sequencing libraries of naive CD8 cells derived from around 20,000 to 990,000 sorted cells with 10%, 30% or 50% RNA. Naive CD8 T cells were sorted, and the gate applied was CD8+CD4-CCR7+CD45RA+. The germline V and J ends were trimmed by 7 bases and 3 bases, with 15 bases remaining between them. The CDR3 loop spans 14 amino acids. CDR1 MNHEY and CDR2 SVGEGT come from the germline V gene. This clonotype was sampled from a human donor in good health. Some libraries in this study had Jurkat cell RNA spiked in. The sequenced material came from naive CD8+ T cells from blood, with Jurkat cell RNA spiked in. Subset defined: FACS-sorted CD8+CD4-CCR7+CD45RA+ naive T cells. The J gene is TRBJ1-2, the V gene TRBV6-2 or TRBV6-3; D not certain. The CDR3 bases are TGTGCCAGCACTCCCTCCATACCCTACTATGGCTACACCCTC. Amino acid sequence: CASTPSIPYYGYTL.